The 20 T cell receptor beta chains in this list originate from one sample, sequenced in a study of blood T cell repertoires in COVID-19. TCRdb's copy holds only in-frame clones and misses some; the assay was immunoSEQ multiplex PCR. The repertoire holds a few hundred thousand clones, with around 90% as singletons. Sequenced: peripheral blood. These receptors were obtained from a woman between 35 and 50 years old with acute or convalescent COVID-19.

V usage is TRBV7-9 and J usage is TRBJ2-3; TRBD1 matches 9 bases. This CDR3 is 14 amino acids long. V was pared by 5 bases and J by 6 bases, with 6 bases of the junction left unmatched. Looked up from germline, CDR1 is SEHNR and CDR2 is FQNEAQ (reference sequence). CDR3 DNA: TGTGCCAGCAGCCTCACAGGGGGCTGGGATACGCAGTATTTT. This codes for CASSLTGGWDTQYF.

This chain connects TRBV6-1 to TRBJ2-4; D ambiguous. The germline gives CDR1 MNHNS, CDR2 SASEGT. The V gene lost 3 bases and the J gene lost 0 bases, with 12 bases spanning the gap. The CDR3 loop spans 16 amino acids. The CDR3 reads CASSEQMSLAKNIQYF. Written as DNA, the CDR3 is TGTGCCAGCAGTGAGCAGATGTCCCTAGCCAAAAACATTCAGTACTTC.

The rearrangement joins TRBV6-4 to TRBJ1-1; D may be TRBD1 (5 bases). Trimming shortened V by 0 bases and J by 7 bases, and 15 bases separated the two germline ends. CDR1 and CDR2 (germline): MRHNA, SNTAGT. The CDR3 is 15 amino acids. DNA of the CDR3: TGTGCCAGCAGTGACTCGAGCGGGGCCCGATTTGAAGCTTTCTTT. As protein: CASSDSSGARFEAFF.

V usage is TRBV18 and J usage is TRBJ1-4, with D possibly TRBD1 on 5 matching bases. This CDR3 has 14 amino acids. Germline CDR1 KGHSH, CDR2 LQKENI. V lost 2 bases and J 5 bases, leaving 9 bases between the germline ends. The DNA for the CDR3 is TGTGCCAGCTCACCAGGGGGACTGAATGAAAAACTGTTTTTT. This codes for CASSPGGLNEKLFF.

The J gene is TRBJ1-5, the V gene TRBV19; 7 bases match TRBD1. This CDR3 comprises 14 residues. CDR1 and CDR2 (germline): LNHDA, SQIVND (reference sequence). J gave up 6 bases and V 9 bases, and 11 bases lay outside the gene matches. The DNA of the CDR3 is TGTGCCAGCGCCTCGGACAGGTTGGTTCAGCCCCAGCATTTT. Its protein is CASASDRLVQPQHF. Complete variable domain (other parts from reference TRBV19 and TRBJ1-5): DGGITQSPKYLFRKEGQNVTLSCEQNLNHDAMYWYRQDPGQGLRLIYYSQIVNDFQKGDIAEGYSVSREKKESFPLTVTSAQKNPTAFYLCASASDRLVQPQHFGDGTRLSIL.

The chain combines TRBV11-2 with TRBJ2-2; 8 bases are shared with TRBD2. Trimming cost V 3 bases and J 4 bases; bases outside gene matches: 10. The germline CDR1 and CDR2 sequences are SGHAT and FQNNGV. This CDR3 comprises 17 residues. The CDR3 DNA reads as TGTGCCAGCAGCTTGGTGTCGGGGGGGCCCATCACCGGGGAGCTGTTTTTT. It encodes CASSLVSGGPITGELFF.

The V call is TRBV12-3 or TRBV12-4, the J call TRBJ1-2; 7 bases map to TRBD1. Trimming removed 6 bases from V and 4 bases from J; junction bases left unmatched: 5. This CDR3 region has 13 residues. The chain's CDR3 is CASRSQGTYGYTF. CDR3 coding DNA: TGTGCCAGCAGGTCACAGGGGACCTATGGCTACACCTTC.

The chain carries TRBV2 and TRBJ1-2; TRBD1 matches at 9 bases. Germline trimming cut 4 bases from V and 7 bases from J; bases unmatched to any gene: 13. The germline CDR1 and CDR2 sequences are SNHLY and FYNNEI. This CDR3 comprises 16 residues. The CDR3, as DNA: TGTGCCAGCAGTGGAGTCGGGACAGGGCGGTCTGGTGGCTACACCTTC. This encodes CASSGVGTGRSGGYTF.

The genes are TRBV30 and TRBJ1-5; 8 bases map to TRBD1. V was pared by 0 bases and J by 7 bases, with 5 bases of the junction left unmatched. The CDR3 covers 14 residues. Per germline, CDR1 GTSNPN and CDR2 SVGIG (reference sequence). CDR3 in DNA: TGTGCCTGGAGTGTACAGGGGGGTTCCCAGCCCCAGCATTTT. It is translated as CAWSVQGGSQPQHF.

The chain is built from TRBV7-9 and TRBJ1-2, with D possibly being TRBD1 (6 bases). CDR1 and CDR2 from the germline V gene are SEHNR and FQNEAQ (reference sequence). Trimming left V 1 base short and J 8 bases short, with 14 bases between. This CDR3 comprises 14 residues. CDR3 amino acids: CASSLVSGARGYTF. The DNA for the CDR3 is TGTGCCAGCAGCTTAGTATCAGGGGCGCGAGGCTACACCTTC.

This clone turned up a few times. The chain joins TRBV6-6 to TRBJ1-2; D is undetermined. Per germline, CDR1 MNHNY and CDR2 SVGAGI (reference sequence). The CDR3 covers 14 residues. The ends were cut back, 6 bases at V and 2 bases at J, with 13 bases in the middle. CDR3 residues: CASSQGQANYGYTF. CDR3 nucleotides: TGTGCCAGCAGCCAAGGCCAAGCGAACTATGGCTACACCTTC.

The chain couples TRBV6-1 to TRBJ2-3; a weak D match, TRBD1 (5 bases). This CDR3 comprises 15 residues. The V gene lost 2 bases and the J gene lost 5 bases, with 14 bases spanning the gap. Germline CDR1 MNHNS, CDR2 SASEGT. CDR3 sequence reads: CASSERGPVGDTQYF. The CDR3 DNA follows: TGTGCCAGCAGTGAAAGGGGTCCTGTGGGAGATACGCAGTATTTT.

The chain couples TRBV7-3 to TRBJ1-6; D is possibly TRBD1 (6 bases). Trimming left V 5 bases short and J 3 bases short, with 8 bases between. Germline CDR1 and CDR2: SGHTA and FQGTGA. The CDR3 is 14 residues long. CDR3 residues: CASSPQGYNSPLHF. The CDR3, as DNA: TGTGCCAGCAGCCCACAGGGCTATAATTCACCCCTCCACTTT.

The chain combines TRBV5-1 with TRBJ2-1, with 7 nucleotides matching TRBD1. CDR1 is SGHRS, CDR2 YFSETQ, per germline. Trimming took 0 bases from V and 3 from J; bases not matched to a gene: 3. This CDR3 spans 15 amino acids. This CDR3 is CASSLGRDSYNEQFF. The CDR3 DNA follows: TGCGCCAGCAGCTTGGGCCGGGACAGCTACAATGAGCAGTTCTTC.

This chain uses TRBV5-1 with TRBJ2-1; D is perhaps TRBD1 (6 bases). V was cut by 2 bases and J by 3 bases, with 9 bases left in between. Germline V gene lookup returns CDR1 SGHRS and CDR2 YFSETQ. The CDR3 contains 14 residues. The CDR3 DNA sequence: TGCGCCAGCAGCTTTGGGACACTCTACAATGAGCAGTTCTTC. Protein sequence: CASSFGTLYNEQFF.

CDR3 loop: CASSGGGSYGYTF. CDR3 nucleotide sequence: TGCGCCAGCAGCGGCGGGGGGTCCTATGGCTACACCTTC. The genes are TRBV5-1 and TRBJ1-2, with D perhaps matching TRBD1 (5 bases). CDR3 length: 13 amino acids. Looked up from germline, CDR1 is SGHRS and CDR2 is YFSETQ. Trimming removed 4 bases at V and 4 bases at J, with 11 bases between.

The chain has TRBV19 and TRBJ2-5, with TRBD2 matching 9 bases. V was pared by 5 bases and J by 3 bases, with 4 bases of the junction left unmatched. Germline V lookup: CDR1 LNHDA, CDR2 SQIVND (reference sequence). The CDR3 loop spans 14 amino acids. CDR3 bases: TGTGCCAGTAGTGGAAAGCGGGGGGAAGAGACCCAGTACTTC. It specifies CASSGKRGEETQYF.

The V and J genes are TRBV9 and TRBJ2-1, with 9 bases fitting TRBD2. Per germline, CDR1 SGDLS and CDR2 YYNGEE. With V trimmed by 2 bases and J by 7 bases, 7 bases remained unmatched. This CDR3 is built from 15 residues. CDR3 nucleotides: TGTGCCAGCAGCGTCGCGGGGGGGCTCGAGAATGAGCAGTTCTTC. This encodes CASSVAGGLENEQFF.

This clone has just one count. The V and J genes are TRBV4-1 and TRBJ2-1; 7 nucleotides agree with TRBD2. The germline gives CDR1 MGHRA, CDR2 YSYEKL. V was clipped by 4 bases and J by 0 bases; unmatched bases: 15. The CDR3 spans 19 residues. The chain's CDR3 is CASSPQRASRGSSYNEQFF. As DNA, the CDR3 is TGCGCCAGCAGCCCCCAAAGGGCATCGCGGGGGAGCTCCTACAATGAGCAGTTCTTC.

The chain employs TRBV4-2 and TRBJ1-2; no definite D call. Germline V gives CDR1 LGHNA, CDR2 YNFKEQ. CDR3 length: 15 amino acids. The V gene lost 0 bases and the J gene lost 3 bases, with 11 bases spanning the gap. The CDR3 coding sequence is TGTGCCAGCAGCCAAGATCTACGGCAGGACTATGGCTACACCTTC. Its protein product is CASSQDLRQDYGYTF.